This TCR beta chain was captured by sequencing in a study of CD8+CD57+ T cells in acquired aplastic anemia. About the study: Sorting CD4+ and CD8+ cells gave DNA averaging approximately 3 ug.

The length of the CDR3 is 14 residues. Deletions cut 3 bases from V and 4 bases from J, with 7 bases between. In this sample, this clonotype turned up a few times. According to the study, genomic DNA was the template for TCR beta VDJ and CDR3 profiling. TCRdb re-analysed the reads in MiXCR, keeping a single row per CDR3 protein. The profile covers roughly 150,000 distinct CDR3 sequences, with about 45% appearing a single time and approximately 3% taken by the ten largest. The patients chosen for sequencing had shown expansion of CD8+CD57+ cells (detected by flow cytometry). The sequence came from a human donor with aplastic anemia. The sample consisted of sorted CD4+, CD8+, or CD8+CD57+ T cells (not recorded which) from PBMCs. This chain links TRBV12-3 or TRBV12-4 with TRBJ1-6, with a tentative D call TRBD1 (6 bases). CDR3 amino acids: CASSLRGYNSPLHF. In DNA, the CDR3 is TGTGCCAGCAGTTTGAGGGGGTATAATTCACCCCTCCACTTT.